This entry describes one T cell receptor beta chain. Method: immunoSEQ multiplex PCR; TCRdb's copy keeps in-frame clones and lacks some. This repertoire shows 55,000 to 75,000 clones, 90% to 95% found once; its top ten account for 0.03% to 0.04%. Germline V gene data show CDR1 as MGHRA and CDR2 as YSYEKL. V was shortened by 4 bases and J by 4 bases, with 15 bases between the two germline ends. This CDR3 comprises 15 residues. The entry originates in a study of shared T cell receptors in the human thymus. The material sequenced was thymocytes. The receptor comes from a human donor. The chain uses TRBV4-1 and TRBJ2-3; D gene unclear. The DNA of the CDR3 is TGCGCCAGCAGCCTTACGTTTGTCCAGGCAGATACGCAGTATTTT. Its translation is CASSLTFVQADTQYF.